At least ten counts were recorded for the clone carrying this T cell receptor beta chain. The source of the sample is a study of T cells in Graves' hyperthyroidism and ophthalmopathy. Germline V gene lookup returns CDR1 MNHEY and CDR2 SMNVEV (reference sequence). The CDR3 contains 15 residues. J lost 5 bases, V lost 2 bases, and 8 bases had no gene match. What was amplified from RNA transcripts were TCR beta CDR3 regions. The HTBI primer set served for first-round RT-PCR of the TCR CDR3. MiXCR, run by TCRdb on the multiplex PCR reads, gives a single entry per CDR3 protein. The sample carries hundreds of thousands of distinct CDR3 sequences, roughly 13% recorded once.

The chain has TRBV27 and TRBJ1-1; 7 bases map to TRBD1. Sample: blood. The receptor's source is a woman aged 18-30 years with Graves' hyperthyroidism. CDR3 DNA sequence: TGTGCCAGCAGTTTAACGACAGGGTTGTTGACTGAAGCTTTCTTT. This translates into CASSLTTGLLTEAFF.